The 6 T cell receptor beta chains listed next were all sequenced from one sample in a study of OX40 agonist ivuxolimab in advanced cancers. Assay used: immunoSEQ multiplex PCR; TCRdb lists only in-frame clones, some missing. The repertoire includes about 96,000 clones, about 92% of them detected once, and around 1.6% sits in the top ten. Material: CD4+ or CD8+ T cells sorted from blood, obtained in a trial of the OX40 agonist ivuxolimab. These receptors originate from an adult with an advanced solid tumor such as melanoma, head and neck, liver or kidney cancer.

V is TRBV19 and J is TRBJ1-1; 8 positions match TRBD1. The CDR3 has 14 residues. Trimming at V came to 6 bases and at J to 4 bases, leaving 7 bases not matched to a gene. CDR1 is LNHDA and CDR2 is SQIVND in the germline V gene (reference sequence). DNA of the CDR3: TGTGCCAGTAGGACCCAGGGGGCTGGCACTGAAGCTTTCTTT. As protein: CASRTQGAGTEAFF.

CDR3: CASSEWTRSYEQYF. The CDR3 DNA is TGTGCCAGCAGTGAATGGACACGGTCCTACGAGCAGTACTTC. The chain uses TRBV25-1 and TRBJ2-7; TRBD1 is a possible D gene (5 bases). CDR3 length equals 14 residues. V was trimmed by 1 base and J by 1 base, leaving 8 bases between them. Germline CDR1 MGHDK, CDR2 SYGVNS.

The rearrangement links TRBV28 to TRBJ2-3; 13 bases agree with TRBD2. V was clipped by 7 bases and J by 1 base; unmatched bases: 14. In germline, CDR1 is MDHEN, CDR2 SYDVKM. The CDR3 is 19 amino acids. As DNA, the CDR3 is TGTGCCAGCAAAAGTGCGGGGACTAGCGGGGACCGTCGCACAGATACGCAGTATTTT. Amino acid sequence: CASKSAGTSGDRRTDTQYF.

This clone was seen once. The CDR3 reads CASSSWDGLNTEAFF. CDR3 in DNA: TGTGCCAGCAGCTCATGGGACGGACTGAACACTGAAGCTTTCTTT. The genes are TRBV7-9 and TRBJ1-1, with D perhaps TRBD1 (5 bases). CDR3 size: 15 residues. Trimming cost V 4 bases and J 0 bases, with 12 bases left between them. The germline gives CDR1 SEHNR, CDR2 FQNEAQ (reference sequence).

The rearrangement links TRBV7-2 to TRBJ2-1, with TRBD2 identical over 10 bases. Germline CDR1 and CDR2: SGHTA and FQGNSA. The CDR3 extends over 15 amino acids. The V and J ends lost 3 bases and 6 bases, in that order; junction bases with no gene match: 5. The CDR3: CASSFRGLASNEQFF. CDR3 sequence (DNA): TGTGCCAGCAGCTTCCGGGGACTAGCGTCCAATGAGCAGTTCTTC.

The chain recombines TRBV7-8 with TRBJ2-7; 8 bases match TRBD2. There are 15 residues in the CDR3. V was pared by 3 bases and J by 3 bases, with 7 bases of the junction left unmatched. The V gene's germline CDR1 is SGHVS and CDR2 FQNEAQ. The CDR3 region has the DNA TGTGCCAGCAGCTTCCAACTAGCGGTTAACTACGAGCAGTACTTC. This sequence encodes CASSFQLAVNYEQYF.